This TCR beta chain was sequenced during a study of CD8 T cells in Susac syndrome. The CDR3 runs to 15 residues. Per germline, CDR1 ENHRY and CDR2 SYGVKD. V was trimmed by 3 bases and J by 1 base, leaving 11 bases between them. Sequencing of TCR beta was carried out in blood CD8+ and CD4+ T cells. The diagnostic criteria for definite or probable disease, as recently defined, were met by the patients with Susac syndrome. Negative isolation was applied to CD8+ and CD4+ T cells, and FACS enrichment was applied to TEMRA cells. Reverse transcription of about 0.5 to 1 ug RNA used random hexamers. The amplification used immunoSEQ multiplex PCR on TCR beta CDR3; it spanned 54 Vbeta and 13 Jbeta. TCRdb independently ran MiXCR on the immunoSEQ multiplex PCR reads; one entry per CDR3 protein. The table records roughly 200,000 distinct CDR3 sequences, roughly nine tenths of them present only once.

This sequence joins TRBV10-3 and TRBJ2-3; D may be TRBD2 (6 bases). This sequence originates from a human donor with Susac syndrome. Sequenced sample: CD4+ T cells from PBMCs. For the CDR3, the DNA is TGTGCCATCAGTGACGGAGCTAGCGGCACAGATACGCAGTATTTT. Protein sequence: CAISDGASGTDTQYF.